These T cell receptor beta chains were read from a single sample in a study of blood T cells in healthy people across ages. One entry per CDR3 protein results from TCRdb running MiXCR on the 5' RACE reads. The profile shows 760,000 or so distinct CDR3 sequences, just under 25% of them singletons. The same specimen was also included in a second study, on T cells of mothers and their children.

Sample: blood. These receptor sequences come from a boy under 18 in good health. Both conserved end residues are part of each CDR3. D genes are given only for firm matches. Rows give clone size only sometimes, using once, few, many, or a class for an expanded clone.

CDR3 DNA: TGTGCCAGCAGCGACGGACATCCTACTAACTATGGCTACACCTTC
CDR3 protein: CASSDGHPTNYGYTF
V gene: TRBV7-9
D gene: NA
J gene: TRBJ1-2
clone size: NA

CDR3 DNA: TGCGCCAGCAGCTTGGACTTCGGTTGGGACGGGACCGTTCAAGAGACCCAGTACTTT
CDR3 protein: CASSLDFGWDGTVQETQYF
V gene: TRBV5-1
D gene: NA
J gene: TRBJ2-5
clone size: NA

CDR3 DNA: TGTGCCAGCAGCCAAGTAAGCGGGAGGACCTACGAGCAGTACTTC
CDR3 protein: CASSQVSGRTYEQYF
V gene: TRBV14
D gene: TRBD2
J gene: TRBJ2-7
clone size: NA

CDR3 DNA: TGTGCCAGCAGTGACCCGACAGGCCTGTATTTGAACACTGAAGCTTTCTTT
CDR3 protein: CASSDPTGLYLNTEAFF
V gene: TRBV2
D gene: NA
J gene: TRBJ1-1
clone size: few

CDR3 DNA: TGTGCCAGCCAAGGGGGGGAACAAGAGACCCAGTACTTC
CDR3 protein: CASQGGEQETQYF
V gene: TRBV7-6
D gene: NA
J gene: TRBJ2-5
clone size: NA

CDR3 DNA: TGTGCCACCAGTGATTTGTGGACTAGCGGGGATTACAATGAGCAGTTCTTC
CDR3 protein: CATSDLWTSGDYNEQFF
V gene: TRBV24-1
D gene: TRBD2
J gene: TRBJ2-1
clone size: NA

CDR3 DNA: TGTGCCAGCAGTTTCCCTACAGGGTTGACCGGGGAGCTGTTTTTT
CDR3 protein: CASSFPTGLTGELFF
V gene: TRBV12-3/TRBV12-4
D gene: NA
J gene: TRBJ2-2
clone size: few

CDR3 DNA: TGCAGTGCTAGAGTTGGAGGGACAGGGGAAAACATTCAGTACTTC
CDR3 protein: CSARVGGTGENIQYF
V gene: TRBV20-1
D gene: TRBD1
J gene: TRBJ2-4
clone size: few

CDR3 DNA: TGTGCCAGCAGTTTCGGAGGGCACCCCTCCCTACTCCCTCCCTACAATGAGCAGTTCTTC
CDR3 protein: CASSFGGHPSLLPPYNEQFF
V gene: TRBV28
D gene: NA
J gene: TRBJ2-1
clone size: NA

CDR3 DNA: TGTGCCAGCAGCCCTTGGGGGACTAGCAATCAGCCCCAGCATTTT
CDR3 protein: CASSPWGTSNQPQHF
V gene: TRBV28
D gene: NA
J gene: TRBJ1-5
clone size: NA

CDR3 DNA: TGCAGCGCCGGAGGAACAGGAGAGACCCAGTACTTC
CDR3 protein: CSAGGTGETQYF
V gene: TRBV29-1
D gene: NA
J gene: TRBJ2-5
clone size: NA

CDR3 DNA: TGTGCCAGCAGTGAGGTGGGGGGTATGACAAGTGAAGCTTTCTTT
CDR3 protein: CASSEVGGMTSEAFF
V gene: TRBV25-1
D gene: NA
J gene: TRBJ1-1
clone size: few

CDR3 DNA: TGCAGTGCTTCCACAGGGGCGGGGGGTCAGCCCCAGCATTTT
CDR3 protein: CSASTGAGGQPQHF
V gene: TRBV20-1
D gene: TRBD1
J gene: TRBJ1-5
clone size: once

CDR3 DNA: TGTGCCAGCAGTAGCGGGAGGGCACTCTACGAGCAGTACTTC
CDR3 protein: CASSSGRALYEQYF
V gene: TRBV6-1
D gene: TRBD2
J gene: TRBJ2-7
clone size: NA

CDR3 DNA: TGTGCCAGCAGTTACGAGGCCAGCTCTGGAAACACCATATATTTT
CDR3 protein: CASSYEASSGNTIYF
V gene: TRBV6-5
D gene: NA
J gene: TRBJ1-3
clone size: few

CDR3 DNA: TGTGCCAGTAGTATAGACAGGCCTACCGGCTACACCTTC
CDR3 protein: CASSIDRPTGYTF
V gene: TRBV19
D gene: NA
J gene: TRBJ1-2
clone size: NA

CDR3 DNA: TGTGCCAGCAGCACTTACTCTGGGGCAGGGGCCCACAATGAGCAGTTCTTC
CDR3 protein: CASSTYSGAGAHNEQFF
V gene: TRBV9
D gene: NA
J gene: TRBJ2-1
clone size: NA

CDR3 DNA: TGTGCCAGCAGTCCGACAGGGACAGTTTTTGAGCAGTACTTC
CDR3 protein: CASSPTGTVFEQYF
V gene: TRBV28
D gene: TRBD1
J gene: TRBJ2-7
clone size: NA

CDR3 DNA: TGCGCCAGCAGCCGGACTAGCGGGGCTGGGGATACGCAGTATTTT
CDR3 protein: CASSRTSGAGDTQYF
V gene: TRBV4-3
D gene: TRBD2
J gene: TRBJ2-3
clone size: NA

CDR3 DNA: TGCGCCAGCAGCCAAGATAGGACACAAACTAACTATGGCTATACCTTC
CDR3 protein: CASSQDRTQTNYGYTF
V gene: TRBV4-1
D gene: NA
J gene: TRBJ1-2
clone size: NA

CDR3 DNA: TGTGCCATCAGCAAGGGGGCGATAGAAGAGACCCAGTACTTC
CDR3 protein: CAISKGAIEETQYF
V gene: TRBV10-3
D gene: TRBD1
J gene: TRBJ2-5
clone size: NA

CDR3 DNA: TGTGCCAGCAGCGTAGTAGAGACTAGCAGCAACGAGCAGTTCTTC
CDR3 protein: CASSVVETSSNEQFF
V gene: TRBV9
D gene: TRBD2
J gene: TRBJ2-1
clone size: few

CDR3 DNA: TGTGCCAGCAGTGATTTCAGGGACGCTAACTATGGCTACACCTTC
CDR3 protein: CASSDFRDANYGYTF
V gene: TRBV2
D gene: NA
J gene: TRBJ1-2
clone size: few

CDR3 DNA: TGTGCCAGCTCACCACCGGCCCTCAGCGGGGCGACCTACGAGCAGTACTTC
CDR3 protein: CASSPPALSGATYEQYF
V gene: TRBV18
D gene: TRBD2
J gene: TRBJ2-7
clone size: NA

CDR3 DNA: TGTGCCAGCAGCCAACCGGGACAGAGCTACGAGCAGTACTTC
CDR3 protein: CASSQPGQSYEQYF
V gene: TRBV14
D gene: TRBD1
J gene: TRBJ2-7
clone size: many

CDR3 DNA: TGTGCCAGCAGCCAAGTAAATTCCTTCTATGGCTACACCTTC
CDR3 protein: CASSQVNSFYGYTF
V gene: TRBV3-1
D gene: NA
J gene: TRBJ1-2
clone size: few

CDR3 DNA: TGCAGCGTTGAGGAGGGAAACACCATATATTTT
CDR3 protein: CSVEEGNTIYF
V gene: TRBV29-1
D gene: NA
J gene: TRBJ1-3
clone size: few

CDR3 DNA: TGTGCCATCAGTGAGATCGTCAGCGGACCTCTCTCTGGGGCCAACGTCCTGACTTTC
CDR3 protein: CAISEIVSGPLSGANVLTF
V gene: TRBV10-3
D gene: NA
J gene: TRBJ2-6
clone size: few

CDR3 DNA: TGTGCCAGCAGCCCCAACTCACAGGGAGGTGTGGGCTACGAGCAGTACTTC
CDR3 protein: CASSPNSQGGVGYEQYF
V gene: TRBV7-2
D gene: NA
J gene: TRBJ2-7
clone size: NA

CDR3 DNA: TGTGCCAGCAGAGTTCAGGGCGACCGGTGGGAGACCCAGTACTTC
CDR3 protein: CASRVQGDRWETQYF
V gene: TRBV5-4
D gene: NA
J gene: TRBJ2-5
clone size: NA

CDR3 DNA: TGTGCCAGCAGTAGGGGACAGGGACTCAATCAGCCCCAGCATTTT
CDR3 protein: CASSRGQGLNQPQHF
V gene: TRBV2
D gene: TRBD1
J gene: TRBJ1-5
clone size: few

CDR3 DNA: TGTGCCAGCTCACCACTGGGGACAGGGGTCTACGAGCAGTACTTC
CDR3 protein: CASSPLGTGVYEQYF
V gene: TRBV18
D gene: TRBD1
J gene: TRBJ2-7
clone size: NA

CDR3 DNA: TGCAGCGTTGGAAAGACCAGCCTCAATGAGCAGTTCTTC
CDR3 protein: CSVGKTSLNEQFF
V gene: TRBV29-1
D gene: NA
J gene: TRBJ2-1
clone size: NA

CDR3 DNA: TGTGCCAGCACTGGTACGACAGGGTCCGGGGAGCTGTTTTTT
CDR3 protein: CASTGTTGSGELFF
V gene: TRBV6-5
D gene: TRBD1
J gene: TRBJ2-2
clone size: NA

CDR3 DNA: TGTGCCAGCAGCGCCAGACTAGTTGGGTTAAATGAGCAGTTCTTC
CDR3 protein: CASSARLVGLNEQFF
V gene: TRBV11-3
D gene: NA
J gene: TRBJ2-1
clone size: few

CDR3 DNA: TGTGCCACCAGTGGTGGGACAGGTGGTTTTGAAGAGACCCAGTACTTC
CDR3 protein: CATSGGTGGFEETQYF
V gene: TRBV24-1
D gene: TRBD1
J gene: TRBJ2-5
clone size: NA

CDR3 DNA: TGTGCCAGCAGCGTAGGTCTAGCGGCAAATCAAGAGACCCAGTACTTC
CDR3 protein: CASSVGLAANQETQYF
V gene: TRBV9
D gene: TRBD2
J gene: TRBJ2-5
clone size: few

CDR3 DNA: TGTGCCAGCAGTCCCATACAGGGGCTCCACGAGCAGTACTTC
CDR3 protein: CASSPIQGLHEQYF
V gene: TRBV27
D gene: TRBD1
J gene: TRBJ2-7
clone size: NA

CDR3 DNA: TGTGCCAGCAGCTTTAGCGGGGGCGACGAGCAGTACTTC
CDR3 protein: CASSFSGGDEQYF
V gene: TRBV7-2
D gene: TRBD2
J gene: TRBJ2-7
clone size: NA

CDR3 DNA: TGTGCCAGCACACTGGGGGCAAGCAATCAGCCCCGGCATTTT
CDR3 protein: CASTLGASNQPRHF
V gene: TRBV6-6
D gene: NA
J gene: TRBJ1-5
clone size: few

CDR3 DNA: TGCGCCAGCAGCTTGGTGGAAAATGAGCAGTTCTTC
CDR3 protein: CASSLVENEQFF
V gene: TRBV5-1
D gene: NA
J gene: TRBJ2-1
clone size: few

CDR3 DNA: TGTGCCAGCAGCCCCGCTGGGAGACCCGACAATGAGCAGTTCTTC
CDR3 protein: CASSPAGRPDNEQFF
V gene: TRBV7-8
D gene: NA
J gene: TRBJ2-1
clone size: NA

CDR3 DNA: TGCGCCAGCAGCGGGCCGACAGGGATTTCTTACGAGCAGTACTTC
CDR3 protein: CASSGPTGISYEQYF
V gene: TRBV5-1
D gene: TRBD1
J gene: TRBJ2-7
clone size: few

CDR3 DNA: TGCGCCAGCAGCCAAAGTACGGCCTACGAGCAGTACTTC
CDR3 protein: CASSQSTAYEQYF
V gene: TRBV4-3
D gene: NA
J gene: TRBJ2-7
clone size: NA

CDR3 DNA: TGCAGCGTTGAGGAGGGACAGGGGTCTGATGGCTACACCTTC
CDR3 protein: CSVEEGQGSDGYTF
V gene: TRBV29-1
D gene: TRBD1
J gene: TRBJ1-2
clone size: NA

CDR3 DNA: TGTGCCAGCAGCCAAGCAGGAAACTATGGCTACACCTTC
CDR3 protein: CASSQAGNYGYTF
V gene: TRBV4-2
D gene: NA
J gene: TRBJ1-2
clone size: few